A selection of T cell receptor beta chains follows, all from one sample in a study of blood T cell repertoires in COVID-19. TCRdb keeps only in-frame clones here, not all; method: immunoSEQ multiplex PCR. The table has around 100,000 clones, roughly 83% seen once. The sequenced material came from peripheral blood. Source of these receptors: a woman aged 55-69 years with acute or convalescent COVID-19. Each CDR3 is given with its conserved first and last residue. D genes are given only for firm matches. Only part of the rows carry a size: once, few, many, or a class if the clone is expanded.

-	TRBJ2-3	once	TRBV9	CASSVAGGTQYF	TGTGCCAGCAGCGTAGCTGGGGGGACGCAGTATTTT
TRBD1	TRBJ1-2	-	TRBV3-1/TRBV3-2	CASSHVLGTDYGYTF	TGTGCCAGCAGCCATGTGTTGGGGACAGACTATGGCTACACCTTC
TRBD1	TRBJ1-2	few	TRBV3-1/TRBV3-2	CASSLGTVNYGYTF	TGTGCCAGCAGCCTTGGGACAGTTAACTATGGCTACACCTTC
TRBD1	TRBJ2-7	-	TRBV28	CASGTGTAFHEQYF	TGTGCCAGCGGTACCGGGACAGCCTTCCACGAGCAGTACTTC
TRBD2	TRBJ2-1	-	TRBV24-1	CATSGGSYNEQFF	TGTGCCACCTCGGGGGGAAGCTACAATGAGCAGTTCTTC
TRBD2	TRBJ2-2	-	TRBV10-3	CAIKTSGGSANTGELFF	TGTGCCATCAAGACTAGCGGGGGGTCCGCGAACACCGGGGAGCTGTTTTTT
TRBD1	TRBJ2-1	-	TRBV9	CASSVEGGRHEQFF	TGTGCCAGCAGCGTAGAAGGGGGCCGCCATGAGCAGTTCTTC
-	TRBJ2-5	once	TRBV5-4	CASSLGPDRLQETQYF	TGTGCCAGCAGCTTGGGGCCAGACAGGCTCCAAGAGACCCAGTACTTC
-	TRBJ1-2	-	TRBV5-1	CASSSQGRSGYTF	TGCGCCAGCAGCTCCCAGGGAAGAAGCGGCTACACCTTC
-	TRBJ1-1	-	TRBV29-1	CSVASDTEAFF	TGCAGCGTTGCGAGCGACACTGAAGCTTTCTTT
-	TRBJ1-1	-	TRBV19	CASSPWGGYVGRDTEAFF	TGTGCCAGTAGCCCCTGGGGGGGTTACGTAGGCAGGGACACTGAAGCTTTCTTT
-	TRBJ2-1	-	TRBV11-2	CASSFNKLTGNEQFF	TGTGCCAGCAGCTTTAATAAGTTGACGGGCAATGAGCAGTTCTTC
-	TRBJ2-3	-	TRBV9	CASSPRGSTDTQYF	TGTGCCAGCAGCCCCCGGGGGTCGACAGATACGCAGTATTTT
TRBD1	TRBJ1-4	once	TRBV7-2	CASSPGGAGEKLFF	TGTGCCAGCAGCCCAGGGGGCGCGGGTGAAAAACTGTTTTTT
-	TRBJ1-1	-	TRBV11-2	CASSLAGIEAFF	TGTGCCAGCAGCTTAGCAGGGATTGAAGCTTTCTTT
-	TRBJ1-2	-	TRBV24-1	CATSTGLNYGYTF	TGTGCCACCAGTACGGGACTGAACTATGGCTACACCTTC
TRBD2	TRBJ2-7	-	TRBV29-1	CSVSGLAYEQYF	TGCAGCGTTTCTGGACTAGCCTACGAGCAGTACTTC
-	TRBJ2-2	-	TRBV4-2	CASSPRTIGGRTGELFF	TGTGCCAGCAGCCCGAGGACCATCGGGGGGCGCACCGGGGAGCTGTTTTTT
-	TRBJ2-7	few	TRBV4-1	CASSQPTQGTYEQYF	TGCGCCAGCAGCCAACCGACACAGGGTACCTACGAGCAGTACTTC
TRBD2	TRBJ2-3	-	TRBV5-1	CASSLVAGGPTDTQYF	TGCGCCAGCAGCTTGGTAGCGGGGGGGCCCACAGATACGCAGTATTTT
TRBD2	TRBJ2-2	-	TRBV11-3	CASSLYVLAGGPGELFF	TGTGCCAGCAGCTTATACGTTTTAGCGGGGGGGCCCGGGGAGCTGTTTTTT